Listed here is a single T cell receptor beta chain. The record originates from a study of blood T cell repertoires in COVID-19. Background on the study: Samples taken during acute and convalescent COVID-19 were collected in the United States, Italy and Spain. From T cells, B-cell-depleted T cells, or PBMCs came the material, which was cDNA or gDNA.

TCRdb keeps only in-frame clones here, not all; method: immunoSEQ multiplex PCR. The sample shows 62,000 or so clones, around 86% of them seen only once. This CDR3 has 18 amino acids. Trimming at V came to 3 bases and at J to 3 bases, leaving 14 bases not matched to a gene. CDR1 is SGDLS, CDR2 YYNGEE, per germline. The clonotype comes from an older woman with acute or convalescent COVID-19. The V gene is TRBV9, the J gene TRBJ1-2, with TRBD1 identical over 10 bases. Specimen: peripheral blood. CDR3 nucleotides: TGTGCCAGCAGCGCGGATATGGGACAGGGGATCTGGTACTATGGCTACACCTTC. This sequence encodes CASSADMGQGIWYYGYTF.